The rows below give T cell receptor beta chains drawn from one sample of a study of blood T cell repertoires in COVID-19. Assay used: immunoSEQ multiplex PCR; TCRdb lists only in-frame clones, some missing. The sample includes 200,000 to 300,000 clones, roughly 79% of them seen just once. The specimen was peripheral blood. These receptor sequences come from an elderly woman with COVID-19, enrolled during active disease. Both conserved end residues are part of each CDR3. The D gene is left open where the match is weak. The size of a clone is reported for some rows only, either as once, few or many, or as a class for expanded clones.

d_call j_call clone_size v_call cdr3_aa cdr3_nt
TRBD1 TRBJ1-4 - TRBV3-1/TRBV3-2 CASSLKSGTGTEKLFF TGTGCCAGCAGCCTCAAGAGCGGGACAGGGACTGAAAAACTGTTTTTT
- TRBJ2-7 - TRBV5-1 CASSDSSYEQYF TGCGCCAGTTCGGACAGCTCCTACGAGCAGTACTTC
TRBD2 TRBJ2-1 - TRBV10-3 CAISVLAGGANEQFF TGTGCCATCAGTGTATTAGCGGGAGGGGCCAATGAGCAGTTCTTC
TRBD1 TRBJ1-3 - TRBV24-1 CATSDLAGTPGGHSGNTIYF TGTGCCACCAGTGACTTAGCCGGGACACCAGGGGGGCACTCTGGAAACACCATATATTTT
TRBD1 TRBJ1-5 - TRBV19 CASSRGTGNNQPQHF TGTGCCAGTAGTAGGGGGACAGGAAACAATCAGCCCCAGCATTTT
TRBD1 TRBJ2-3 - TRBV7-9 CASSLGDRGISDTQYF TGTGCCAGCAGCTTAGGAGACAGGGGGATCTCAGATACGCAGTATTTT
TRBD1 TRBJ1-1 - TRBV5-1 CASSSGQFNTEAFF TGCGCCAGCAGCTCGGGACAGTTCAACACTGAAGCTTTCTTT
- TRBJ2-4 few TRBV3-1/TRBV3-2 CASSPMRTVAKNIQYF TGTGCCAGCAGCCCAATGCGAACGGTAGCCAAAAACATTCAGTACTTC
- TRBJ1-6 - TRBV11-3 CASSPDRLNNSPLHF TGTGCCAGCAGCCCCGACAGGCTCAATAATTCACCCCTCCACTTT
TRBD2 TRBJ2-4 - TRBV30 CAWSSGIGNIQYF TGTGCCTGGTCTAGCGGGATCGGAAACATTCAGTACTTC
- TRBJ2-3 few TRBV7-9 CASSLHTGRGVTDTQYF TGTGCCAGCAGCTTACATACTGGGAGGGGGGTCACAGATACGCAGTATTTT
TRBD2 TRBJ2-5 - TRBV6-6 CASSQGLAGGQETQYF TGTGCCAGCAGCCAAGGACTAGCGGGGGGTCAAGAGACCCAGTACTTC
TRBD1 TRBJ2-1 - TRBV2 CASQYRGQGNEQFF TGTGCCAGCCAGTACAGGGGTCAGGGCAATGAGCAGTTCTTC
- TRBJ1-3 - TRBV9 CASSVVQGPIYF TGTGCCAGCAGCGTAGTTCAGGGGCCCATATATTTT
- TRBJ2-1 - TRBV5-1 CASRWESSYNEQFF TGCGCCAGCAGATGGGAGAGCTCCTACAATGAGCAGTTCTTC
TRBD2 TRBJ2-3 - TRBV10-3 CAISAPPGLAGTDTQYF TGTGCCATCAGTGCTCCTCCGGGACTAGCGGGGACAGATACGCAGTATTTT
TRBD1 TRBJ2-1 - TRBV5-4 CASSRDSGGSYNEQFF TGTGCCAGCAGCCGGGACAGCGGCGGCTCCTACAATGAGCAGTTCTTC